This T cell receptor (beta chain) emerged from a study of T cell repertoires in cytomegalovirus infection. Study overall: CMV infection together with matching HLA type was indicated by public TCR beta signatures. The study's findings and limits: The cumulative frequency of public TCR beta families identified carriers of CMV plus the relevant HLA. What dominated the ex vivo response were HLA-C-restricted CMV-specific TCR beta clonotypes.

TCRdb used MiXCR to reprocess the reads, holding one entry per CDR3 protein. The repertoire includes a few hundred thousand distinct CDR3 sequences, roughly a sixth of them detected once, and around 13% sits in the top ten. Remarks on this clonotype: Its antigen remains unknown.

The material sequenced was PBMCs. The receptor comes from a human donor in good health (CMV status not recorded). Some clones in this sample may be carry-over from other donors' samples.

The CDR3 region is CASSARDRGQSPLHF. In DNA form, the CDR3 reads TGTGCCAGCAGCGCCCGGGACAGGGGGCAATCACCCCTCCACTTT. The chain has TRBV2 and TRBJ1-6; TRBD1 matches at 12 bases. Per the germline V gene, CDR1 is SNHLY and CDR2 is FYNNEI. The CDR3 length is 15 residues. With V trimmed by 6 bases and J by 10 bases, 7 bases remained unmatched. The variable domain in full, with the rest retrieved from reference TRBV2 and TRBJ1-6, is EPEVTQTPSHQVTQMGQEVILRCVPISNHLYFYWYRQILGQKVEFLVSFYNNEISEKSEIFDDQFSVERPDGSNFTLKIRSTKLEDSAMYFCASSARDRGQSPLHFGNGTRLTVT.